The 8 T cell receptor beta chains below were found in one sample sequenced in a study of OX40 agonist ivuxolimab in advanced cancers. Only in-frame clones appear in the TCRdb table, and some are missing; sequencing was by immunoSEQ multiplex PCR. Here the sample spans 81,000 or so clones, more than 70% being singletons. The starting material was CD4+ or CD8+ T cells sorted from blood, obtained in a trial of the OX40 agonist ivuxolimab. The source is an adult with an advanced solid tumor such as melanoma, head and neck, liver or kidney cancer.

The CDR3 loop reads CASSIDRTVEKLFF. The CDR3 nucleotides are TGTGCCAGTAGTATAGATCGGACAGTCGAAAAACTGTTTTTT. The chain links TRBV19 to TRBJ1-4; D may be TRBD1 (6 bases). The germline V gene has CDR1 LNHDA and CDR2 SQIVND (reference sequence). This CDR3 is built from 14 residues. Trimming removed 0 bases at V and 8 bases at J, with 10 bases between.

The J gene is TRBJ2-5, the V gene TRBV6-5; D is unresolved. The V and J ends lost 3 bases and 2 bases respectively, with 13 bases between them. CDR1 and CDR2 (germline): MNHEY, SVGAGI. This CDR3 has 15 amino acids. The CDR3 region is CASSYSNPRQETQYF. CDR3 sequence (DNA): TGTGCCAGCAGTTATTCCAACCCAAGACAAGAGACCCAGTACTTC.

The CDR3 region has the DNA TGCGCCAGCAGGGGACAGGGTATCATCCAAGAGACCCAGTACTTC. Its translation is CASRGQGIIQETQYF. V and J are TRBV5-1 and TRBJ2-5; 9 nucleotides match TRBD1. Trimming at V came to 5 bases and at J to 1 base, leaving 6 bases not matched to a gene. The germline CDR1 and CDR2 sequences are SGHRS and YFSETQ. The CDR3 totals 15 residues.

The rearrangement joins TRBV19 to TRBJ2-2; the match to TRBD1 covers 9 bases. Germline V lookup: CDR1 LNHDA, CDR2 SQIVND (reference sequence). V shed 7 bases and J 3 bases; nucleotides not matched to a gene: 12. The CDR3 contains 17 residues. DNA of the CDR3: TGTGCCAGTACCTCCGCTGCCGGGACAGGGTACACCGGGGAGCTGTTTTTT. This codes for CASTSAAGTGYTGELFF.

This sequence joins TRBV5-1 and TRBJ2-7, with 7 bases matching TRBD1. The trim removed 6 bases at V and 2 bases at J, leaving 11 bases unmatched. CDR3 length: 15 amino acids. Germline assignment: CDR1 SGHRS and CDR2 YFSETQ. This CDR3 is CASILDIDRAYEQYF. The CDR3 nucleotides are TGCGCCAGCATCCTCGACATAGACAGGGCCTACGAGCAGTACTTC.

This chain uses TRBV6-6 with TRBJ2-5; the D gene could be TRBD1 or TRBD2 (5 bases each). CDR1 is MNHNY and CDR2 is SVGAGI in the germline V gene (reference sequence). V lost 8 bases, J lost 3 bases, and 7 bases lay in between. The CDR3 has 11 residues. The CDR3 bases are TGTGCCAGCGGGGGAGAAGAGACCCAGTACTTC. Its protein is CASGGEETQYF.

The chain combines TRBV5-1 with TRBJ2-2; D gene uncertain. CDR1 is SGHRS, CDR2 YFSETQ, per germline. This CDR3 comprises 13 residues. Trimming pared 3 bases from V and 6 bases from J, leaving 9 bases between. In DNA, the CDR3 is TGCGCCAGCAGCTCGGATCCGGCCGGGGAGCTGTTTTTT. This encodes CASSSDPAGELFF.

V and J are TRBV2 and TRBJ2-2; a weak D match, TRBD1 (6 bases). Looked up from germline, CDR1 is SNHLY and CDR2 is FYNNEI. V was clipped by 6 bases and J by 4 bases, with 9 bases between them. The CDR3 covers 13 residues. The CDR3 sequence: CASRFRGTGELFF. CDR3 bases: TGTGCCAGCAGGTTCAGGGGCACCGGGGAGCTGTTTTTT.